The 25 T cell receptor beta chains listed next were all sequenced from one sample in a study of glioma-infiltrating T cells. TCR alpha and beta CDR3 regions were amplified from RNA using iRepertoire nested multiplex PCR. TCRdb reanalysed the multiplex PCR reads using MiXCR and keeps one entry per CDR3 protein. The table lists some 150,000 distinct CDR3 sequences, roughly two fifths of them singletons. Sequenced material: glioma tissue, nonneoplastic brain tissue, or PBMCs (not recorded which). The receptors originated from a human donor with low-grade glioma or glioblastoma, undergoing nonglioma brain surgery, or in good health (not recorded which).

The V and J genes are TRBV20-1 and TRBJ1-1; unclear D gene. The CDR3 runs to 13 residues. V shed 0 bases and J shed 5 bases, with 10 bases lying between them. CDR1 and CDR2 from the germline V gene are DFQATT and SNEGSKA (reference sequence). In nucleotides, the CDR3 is TGCAGTGCTAGAGAGCCCGGAGGGACTGAAGCTTTCTTT. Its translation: CSAREPGGTEAFF.

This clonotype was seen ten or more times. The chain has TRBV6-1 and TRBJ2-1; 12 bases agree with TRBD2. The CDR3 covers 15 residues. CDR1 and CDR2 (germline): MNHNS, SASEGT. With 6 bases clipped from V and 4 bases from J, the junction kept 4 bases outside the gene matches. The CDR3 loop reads CASRSTSGGYNEQFF. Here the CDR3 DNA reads TGTGCCAGCAGATCTACTAGCGGGGGGTACAATGAGCAGTTCTTC.

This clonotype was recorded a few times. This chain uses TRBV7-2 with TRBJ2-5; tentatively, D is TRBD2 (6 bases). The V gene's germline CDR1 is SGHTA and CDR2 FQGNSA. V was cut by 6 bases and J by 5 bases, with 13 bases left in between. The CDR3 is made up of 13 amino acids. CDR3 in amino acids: CASRNGGKETQYF. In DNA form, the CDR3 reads TGTGCCAGCAGGAATGGGGGGAAGGAGACCCAGTACTTC.

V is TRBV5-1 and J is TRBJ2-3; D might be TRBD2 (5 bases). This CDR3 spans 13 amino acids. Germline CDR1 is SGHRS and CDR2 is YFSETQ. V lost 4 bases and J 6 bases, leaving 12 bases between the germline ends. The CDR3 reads CASSLGNRDTQYF. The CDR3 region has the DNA TGCGCCAGCAGCCTCGGGAACCGCGATACGCAGTATTTT.

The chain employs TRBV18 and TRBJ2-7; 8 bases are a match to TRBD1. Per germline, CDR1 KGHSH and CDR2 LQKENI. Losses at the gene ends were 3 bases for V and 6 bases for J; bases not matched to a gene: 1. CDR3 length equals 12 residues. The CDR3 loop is CASSPDRVEQYF. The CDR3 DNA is TGTGCCAGCTCACCGGACAGGGTCGAGCAGTACTTC.

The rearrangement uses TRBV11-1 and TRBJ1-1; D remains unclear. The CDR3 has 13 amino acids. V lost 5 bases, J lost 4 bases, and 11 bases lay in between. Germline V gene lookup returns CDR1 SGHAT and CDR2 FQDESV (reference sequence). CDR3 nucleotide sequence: TGTGCCAGCAGCCTTACTGATAGCACTGAAGCTTTCTTT. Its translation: CASSLTDSTEAFF. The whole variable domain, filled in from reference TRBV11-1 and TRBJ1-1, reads EAEVAQSPRYKITEKSQAVAFWCDPISGHATLYWYRQILGQGPELLVQFQDESVVDDSQLPKDRFSAERLKGVDSTLKIQPAELGDSAMYLCASSLTDSTEAFFGQGTRLTVV.

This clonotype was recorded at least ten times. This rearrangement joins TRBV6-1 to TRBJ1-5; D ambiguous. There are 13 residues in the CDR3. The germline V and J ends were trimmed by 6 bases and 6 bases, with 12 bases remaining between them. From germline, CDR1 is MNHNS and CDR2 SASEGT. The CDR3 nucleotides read TGTGCCAGCAGCTACACCTCGAGTCAGCCCCAGCATTTT. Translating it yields CASSYTSSQPQHF.

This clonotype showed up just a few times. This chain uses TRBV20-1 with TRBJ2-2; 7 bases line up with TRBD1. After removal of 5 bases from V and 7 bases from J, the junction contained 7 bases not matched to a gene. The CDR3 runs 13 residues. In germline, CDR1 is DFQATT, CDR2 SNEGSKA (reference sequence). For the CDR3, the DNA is TGCAGTGCTCCGGGACAGTATGACGGGGAGCTGTTTTTT. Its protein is CSAPGQYDGELFF.

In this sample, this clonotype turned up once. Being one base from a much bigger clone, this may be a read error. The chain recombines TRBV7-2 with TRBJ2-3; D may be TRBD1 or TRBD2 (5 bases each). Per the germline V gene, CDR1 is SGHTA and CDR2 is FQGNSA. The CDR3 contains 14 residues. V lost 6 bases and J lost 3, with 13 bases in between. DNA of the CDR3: TGTGCCAGCAGTTACGGGGCCAGAACAGATACGCAGTATTTT. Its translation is CASSYGARTDTQYF.

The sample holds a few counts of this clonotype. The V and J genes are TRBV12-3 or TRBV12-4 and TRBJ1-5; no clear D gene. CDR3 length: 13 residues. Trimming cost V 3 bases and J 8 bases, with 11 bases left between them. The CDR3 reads CASSLQRTEPQHF. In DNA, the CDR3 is TGTGCCAGCAGTTTGCAAAGAACGGAGCCCCAGCATTTT.

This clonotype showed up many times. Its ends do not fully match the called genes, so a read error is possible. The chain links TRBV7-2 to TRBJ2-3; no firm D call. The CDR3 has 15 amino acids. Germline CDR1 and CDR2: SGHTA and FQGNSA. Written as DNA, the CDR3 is TGTGCCCGCAGCTTAGTGAGTGACAGCACAGATACGCAGTATTTT. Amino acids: CARSLVSDSTDTQYF.

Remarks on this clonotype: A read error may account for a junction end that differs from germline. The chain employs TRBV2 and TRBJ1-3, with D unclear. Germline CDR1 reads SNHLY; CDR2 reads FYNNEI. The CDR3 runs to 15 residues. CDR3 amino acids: CATSDGLSGGNTIYF. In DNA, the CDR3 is TGTGCCACCAGTGATGGTTTGTCCGGAGGAAACACCATATATTTT.

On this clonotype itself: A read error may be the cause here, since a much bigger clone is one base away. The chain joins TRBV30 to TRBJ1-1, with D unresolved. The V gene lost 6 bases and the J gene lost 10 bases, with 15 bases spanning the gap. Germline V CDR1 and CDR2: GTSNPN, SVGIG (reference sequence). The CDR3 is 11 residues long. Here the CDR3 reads CACFQIAGAFF. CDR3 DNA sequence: TGTGCCTGCTTCCAGATCGCTGGAGCTTTCTTT.

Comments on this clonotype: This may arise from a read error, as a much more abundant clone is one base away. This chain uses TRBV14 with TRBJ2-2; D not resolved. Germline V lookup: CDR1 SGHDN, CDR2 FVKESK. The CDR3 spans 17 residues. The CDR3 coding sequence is TGTGCCAGAAGCCAAGAAATTAGCAGTCTGAACACCGGGGAGCTGTTTTTT. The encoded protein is CARSQEISSLNTGELFF.

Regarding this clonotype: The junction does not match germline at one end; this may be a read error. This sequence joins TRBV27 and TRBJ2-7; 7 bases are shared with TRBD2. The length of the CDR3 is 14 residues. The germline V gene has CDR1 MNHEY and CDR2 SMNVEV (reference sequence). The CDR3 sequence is CATRRASGVYEQCF. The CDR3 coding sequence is TGTGCCACCCGAAGGGCTAGCGGAGTCTACGAGCAGTGCTTC.

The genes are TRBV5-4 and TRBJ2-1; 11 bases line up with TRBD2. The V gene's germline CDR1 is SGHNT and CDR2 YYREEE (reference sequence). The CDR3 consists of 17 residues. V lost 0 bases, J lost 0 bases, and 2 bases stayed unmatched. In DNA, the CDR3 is TGTGCCAGCAGCTTGGTAGCGGGGGGGAGCTCCTACAATGAGCAGTTCTTC. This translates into CASSLVAGGSSYNEQFF.

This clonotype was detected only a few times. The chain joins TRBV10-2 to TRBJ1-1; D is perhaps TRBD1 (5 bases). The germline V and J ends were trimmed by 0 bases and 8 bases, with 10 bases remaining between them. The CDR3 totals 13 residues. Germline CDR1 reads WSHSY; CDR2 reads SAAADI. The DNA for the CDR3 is TGCGCCAGCAGTGAGTCCGTGGGGACCGAAGCTTTCTTT. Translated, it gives CASSESVGTEAFF.

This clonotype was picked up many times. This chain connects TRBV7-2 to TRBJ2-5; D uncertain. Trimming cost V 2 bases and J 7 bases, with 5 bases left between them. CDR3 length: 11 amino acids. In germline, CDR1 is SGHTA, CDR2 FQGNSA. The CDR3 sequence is CASSLSRTQYF. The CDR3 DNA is TGTGCCAGCAGCTTATCACGGACCCAGTACTTC.

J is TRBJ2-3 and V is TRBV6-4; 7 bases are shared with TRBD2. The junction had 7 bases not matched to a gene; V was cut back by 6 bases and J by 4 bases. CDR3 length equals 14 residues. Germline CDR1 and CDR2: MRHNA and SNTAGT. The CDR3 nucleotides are TGTGCCAGCAGCCGTACTAGCGTAGCAGATACGCAGTATTTT. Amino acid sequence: CASSRTSVADTQYF.

The CDR3 here is CATSTLGGGNNKQYF. CDR3 in DNA: TGTGCCACCAGCACTTTAGGCGGGGGGAACAACAAGCAGTACTTC. This sequence joins TRBV15 and TRBJ2-7; 8 bases line up with TRBD2. With 4 bases clipped from V and 8 bases from J, the junction kept 13 bases outside the gene matches. Germline V lookup: CDR1 LNHNV, CDR2 YYDKDF (reference sequence). CDR3 size: 15 residues.

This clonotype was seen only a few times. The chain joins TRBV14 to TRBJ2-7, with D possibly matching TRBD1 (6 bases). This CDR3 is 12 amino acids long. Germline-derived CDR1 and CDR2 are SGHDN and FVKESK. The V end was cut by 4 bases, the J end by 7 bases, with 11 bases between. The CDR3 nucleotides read TGTGCCAGCAGCCTGCAGGGGATAGAGCAGTACTTC. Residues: CASSLQGIEQYF.

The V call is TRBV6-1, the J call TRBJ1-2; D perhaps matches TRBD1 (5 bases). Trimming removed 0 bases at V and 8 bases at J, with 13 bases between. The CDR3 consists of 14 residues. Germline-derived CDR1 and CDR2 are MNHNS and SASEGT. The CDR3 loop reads CASSEAGGARGYTF. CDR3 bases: TGTGCCAGCAGTGAAGCCGGGGGAGCGAGGGGCTACACCTTC.

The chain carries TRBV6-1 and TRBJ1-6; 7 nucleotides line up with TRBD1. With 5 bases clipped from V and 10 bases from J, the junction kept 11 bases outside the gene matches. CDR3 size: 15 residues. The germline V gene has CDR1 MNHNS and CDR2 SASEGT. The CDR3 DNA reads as TGTGCCAGCAGTCCGAGACAGGGCGAGGGATCACCCCTCCACTTT. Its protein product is CASSPRQGEGSPLHF.

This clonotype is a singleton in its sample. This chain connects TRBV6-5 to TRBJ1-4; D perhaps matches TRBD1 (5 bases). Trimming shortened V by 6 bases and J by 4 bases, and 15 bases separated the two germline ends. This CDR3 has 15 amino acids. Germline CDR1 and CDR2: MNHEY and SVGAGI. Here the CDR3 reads CASSPGTDHNEKLFF. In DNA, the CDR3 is TGTGCCAGCAGCCCCGGGACGGATCATAATGAAAAACTGTTTTTT.

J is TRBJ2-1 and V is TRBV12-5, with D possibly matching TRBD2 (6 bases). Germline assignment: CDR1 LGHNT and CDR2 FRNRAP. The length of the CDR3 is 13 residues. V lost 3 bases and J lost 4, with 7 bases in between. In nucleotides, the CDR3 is TGTGCTAGTGGTTTTGGGGGGTACAATGAGCAGTTCTTC. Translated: CASGFGGYNEQFF. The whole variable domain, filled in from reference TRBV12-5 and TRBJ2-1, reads DARVTQTPRHKVTEMGQEVTMRCQPILGHNTVFWYRQTMMQGLELLAYFRNRAPLDDSGMPKDRFSAEMPDATLATLKIQPSEPRDSAVYFCASGFGGYNEQFFGPGTRLTVL.